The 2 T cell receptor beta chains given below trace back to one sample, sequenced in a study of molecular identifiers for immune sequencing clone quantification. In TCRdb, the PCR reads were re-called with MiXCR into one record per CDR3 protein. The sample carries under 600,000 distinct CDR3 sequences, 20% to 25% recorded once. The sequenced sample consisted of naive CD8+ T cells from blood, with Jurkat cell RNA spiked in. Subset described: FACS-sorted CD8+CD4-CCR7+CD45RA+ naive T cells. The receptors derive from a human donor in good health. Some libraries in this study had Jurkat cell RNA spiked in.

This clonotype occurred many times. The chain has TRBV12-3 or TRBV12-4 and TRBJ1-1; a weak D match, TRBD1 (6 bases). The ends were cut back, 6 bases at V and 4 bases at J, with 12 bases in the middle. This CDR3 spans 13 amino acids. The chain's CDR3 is CASRQTGFTEAFF. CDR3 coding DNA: TGTGCCAGCAGACAAACAGGGTTCACTGAAGCTTTCTTT.

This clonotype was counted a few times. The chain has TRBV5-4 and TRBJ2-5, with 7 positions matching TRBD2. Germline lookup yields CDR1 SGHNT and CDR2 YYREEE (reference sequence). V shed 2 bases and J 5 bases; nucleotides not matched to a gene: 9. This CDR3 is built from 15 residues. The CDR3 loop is CASSFTAGAGETQYF. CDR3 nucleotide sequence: TGTGCCAGCAGCTTTACCGCGGGAGCGGGGGAGACCCAGTACTTC.